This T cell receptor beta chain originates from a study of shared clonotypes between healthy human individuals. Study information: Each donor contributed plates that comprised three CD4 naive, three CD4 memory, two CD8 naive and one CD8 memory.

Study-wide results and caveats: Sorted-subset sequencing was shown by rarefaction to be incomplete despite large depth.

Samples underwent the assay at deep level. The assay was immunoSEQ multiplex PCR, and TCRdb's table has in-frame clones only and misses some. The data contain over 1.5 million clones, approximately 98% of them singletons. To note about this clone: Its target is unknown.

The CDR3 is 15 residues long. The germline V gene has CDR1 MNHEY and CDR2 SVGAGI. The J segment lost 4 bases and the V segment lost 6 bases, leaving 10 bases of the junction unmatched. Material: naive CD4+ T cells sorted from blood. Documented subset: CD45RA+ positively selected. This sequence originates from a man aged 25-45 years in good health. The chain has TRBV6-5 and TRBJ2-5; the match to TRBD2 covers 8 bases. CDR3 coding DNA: TGTGCCAGCAGACCCGGCCGGACTAGCCGAGAGACCCAGTACTTC. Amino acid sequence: CASRPGRTSRETQYF.